The 3 T cell receptor beta chains below come from one sample, sequenced in a study of identical twins. One entry per CDR3 protein results from TCRdb running MiXCR on the 5' RACE reads. Of hundreds of thousands of distinct CDR3 sequences in the sample, roughly an eighth were seen once. These same data were also listed under a study on yellow fever vaccine responses in identical twins.

What was sequenced was PBMCs. The receptor source for this set is a woman aged 18-30 years in good health.

J is TRBJ2-1 and V is TRBV12-3 or TRBV12-4; the match to TRBD1 covers 9 bases. This CDR3 is built from 17 residues. The V gene end was trimmed by 6 bases and the J gene end by 4 bases; junction bases not matched to a gene: 13. CDR3 in amino acids: CASSPPVGTGLYNEQFF. DNA of the CDR3: TGTGCCAGCAGCCCCCCCGTGGGGACAGGGCTATACAATGAGCAGTTCTTC.

V usage is TRBV28 and J usage is TRBJ1-5; tentatively, D is TRBD1 (5 bases). This CDR3 spans 13 amino acids. Trimming took off 5 bases at V and 7 bases at J, with 12 bases between the two ends. Germline lookup yields CDR1 MDHEN and CDR2 SYDVKM. CDR3 protein: CASSPGDPQPQHF. Written as DNA, the CDR3 is TGTGCCAGCAGTCCGGGGGACCCCCAGCCCCAGCATTTT.

This clonotype was observed a handful of times. The chain joins TRBV4-1 to TRBJ2-2; D unresolved. Trimming left V 6 bases short and J 0 bases short, with 17 bases between. The CDR3 sequence is 17 residues long. Looked up from germline, CDR1 is MGHRA and CDR2 is YSYEKL. CDR3 sequence (DNA): TGCGCCAGCAGATCGGTCGACTCGGAGTCGAACACCGGGGAGCTGTTTTTT. Its translation is CASRSVDSESNTGELFF.